This entry is about one T cell receptor (beta chain). The antigen remains unidentified. V lost 5 bases to trimming and J lost 6 bases; unmatched junction nucleotides: 17. This CDR3 has 19 amino acids. Germline V gene data show CDR1 as SGHTA and CDR2 as FQGTGA. This sample is drawn from a study of OX40 agonist ivuxolimab in advanced cancers. About the research overall: Three partial responders included one hepatocellular carcinoma patient and two cutaneous melanoma patients. Regarding the study as a whole: Some nonresponders additionally presented with little normalized T-cell clonal expansion. Individuals who were partial responders at 0.1-3.0 mg/kg had clonal expansion that ranked among the lowest.

Any history of autoimmune disease or systemic immunosuppression disqualified patients. Assay: immunoSEQ multiplex PCR; the TCRdb copy retains only in-frame clones and omits some. This sample yields tens of thousands of clones, of which 85% to 90% are seen a single time; 14% belongs to the top ten. The chain couples TRBV7-3 to TRBJ2-1; 12 bases fit TRBD2. This clonotype was obtained from an adult with an advanced solid tumor such as melanoma, head and neck, liver or kidney cancer. The material sequenced was CD4+ or CD8+ T cells sorted from blood, taken in a trial of the OX40 agonist ivuxolimab. CDR3 DNA sequence: TGTGCCAGCAGCCCAACCGCCCGGACTAGCGGGAACGGGGGCAATGAGCAGTTCTTC. Its protein is CASSPTARTSGNGGNEQFF. Full variable domain (remainder filled in from reference TRBV7-3 and TRBJ2-1): GAGVSQTPSNKVTEKGKYVELRCDPISGHTALYWYRQSLGQGPEFLIYFQGTGAADDSGLPNDRFFAVRPEGSVSTLKIQRTERGDSAVYLCASSPTARTSGNGGNEQFFGPGTRLTVL.